Listed here is a single TCR beta chain. No antigen is known for it. One base away there is no much larger clone; base qualities are not given. Libraries were made using the immunoSEQ multiplex PCR assay. Not all clones reach the TCRdb copy of this immuneACCESS table, which keeps in-frame sequences only. Checked studies attribute under half of the gap to unresolved V genes and leave the rest unexplained. The sample table contains 80,000 to 90,000 clones; only one count was recorded for 94% of them. Of the sample, around 0.25% is held by the ten largest clones. The CDR3 spans 19 residues, from the cysteine through the phenylalanine. Just the 57-base CDR3 DNA is kept, in frame starting at base 1. The germline V gene specifies MGHRA as CDR1 and YSYEKL as CDR2. A distance of 28 bases separates the germline ends of V and J, which lose 10 bases and 0 bases respectively. The sample is drawn from a study of technical replicates of blood from several donors (dated by TCRdb to about 2017).

The rearrangement joined TRBV4-1 to TRBJ1-3, with TRBD1 tentatively as D gene (5 bases match). The TCR was taken from a human donor in good health. Sequencing was done on a sample of T cells isolated from PBMCs. CDR3 sequence: CATKGTHYRTLSSGNTIYF. The DNA is as follows: TGCGCCACCAAGGGAACCCATTACAGGACATTGAGCTCTGGAAACACCATATATTTT.